This T cell receptor (beta chain) was captured in a study of blood T cell repertoires in COVID-19. About the research overall: There were acute and convalescent COVID-19 samples, and they came from the United States, Italy and Spain. PBMCs, B-cell-depleted T cells, or T cells provided the cDNA or gDNA that made up the material.

Original processing methods: Nucleated cell counts were estimated from reference gene primer amplification. Produced via immunoSEQ multiplex PCR; TCRdb's table is partial and in-frame only. V and J calls and clone size are as listed in that table; D and trimming were resolved from the DNA. The data hold tens of thousands of clones, with 75% to 95% observed a single time. Germline lookup yields CDR1 SGHRS and CDR2 YFSETQ. The germline V and J ends were trimmed by 0 bases and 10 bases, with 19 bases remaining between them. CDR3 length: 15 amino acids. This chain connects TRBV5-1 to TRBJ1-1; weak D call: TRBD1 (5 bases). This receptor was identified in a woman aged 45 to 65 in a cohort sampled during active COVID-19. Sequencing was performed on peripheral blood. Here the CDR3 reads CASSLAAGGRGTAFF. DNA of the CDR3: TGCGCCAGCAGCTTGGCCGCGGGAGGTCGGGGCACAGCTTTCTTT.